A selection of T cell receptor beta chains follows, all from one sample in a study of T cells in pancreatic ductal adenocarcinoma. Produced via immunoSEQ multiplex PCR; TCRdb's table is partial and in-frame only. The sample lists 85,000 to 120,000 clones, around 96% seen once, with 3.1% in the top ten. Sequences were obtained from PBMCs. The source is a human donor with pancreatic ductal adenocarcinoma. CDR3s leave out the opening cysteine and the closing phenylalanine or tryptophan.

j_gene: TRBJ2-3
v_gene: TRBV7-9
CDR3aa: ASSPRGPADTQY

j_gene: TRBJ2-1
v_gene: TRBV18
CDR3aa: ASSPAEVGEQF

j_gene: TRBJ2-7
v_gene: TRBV9
CDR3aa: ASSGGGRAPEQY

j_gene: TRBJ2-7
v_gene: TRBV14
CDR3aa: ASSRWAFTSYEQY

j_gene: TRBJ1-1
v_gene: TRBV6-6
CDR3aa: ASSYAYRGRGTEAF

j_gene: TRBJ2-5
v_gene: TRBV5-4
CDR3aa: ASSKDRVETQY

j_gene: TRBJ2-1
v_gene: TRBV11-2
CDR3aa: ASSLQTEEQF

j_gene: TRBJ1-1
v_gene: TRBV5-1
CDR3aa: ASSLRQQNTEAF

j_gene: TRBJ2-1
v_gene: TRBV29-1
CDR3aa: SGRDFYNEQF

j_gene: TRBJ2-7
v_gene: TRBV9
CDR3aa: ASSVLGTESYEQY

j_gene: .
v_gene: TRBV5-1
CDR3aa: ASSRDNFIEQY

j_gene: TRBJ2-6
v_gene: TRBV5-1
CDR3aa: ASASDSSYSGANVLT

j_gene: TRBJ2-2
v_gene: TRBV10-1
CDR3aa: ASSEGGAGELF

j_gene: TRBJ1-1
v_gene: TRBV6-6
CDR3aa: ASSYPSGRGAF

j_gene: TRBJ2-3
v_gene: TRBV30
CDR3aa: AWSVGSADTQY